This T cell receptor beta chain was captured by sequencing in a study of lymphopenia after photon versus proton radiotherapy. Study results and limitations: Post-nadir diversity loss with photons came from oligoclonal expansion, particularly CD8+ Temra cells. Better survival with proton therapy was suggested as possible, not demonstrated. In patients who died, overall survival fell as post-nadir TCR diversity dropped more. Proton therapy kept repertoires fairly stable, unlike photons, which gained effector/memory cells.

The CDR3 is made up of 17 amino acids. V was clipped by 0 bases and J by 2 bases, with 17 bases between them. Germline CDR1 is LGHNA and CDR2 is YSLEER. Regarding this clone: Its antigen is unidentified.

Repertoires were generated with immunoSEQ multiplex PCR, while TCRdb's copy carries only in-frame clones and drops some. The profile shows 25,000 to 35,000 clones, around 87% of them singletons. J is TRBJ2-7 and V is TRBV4-3; D gene uncertain. This receptor was identified in an older woman with cholangiocarcinoma. Some clones in this sample may be carry-over from other donors' samples. The sample was peripheral blood, taken from a patient treated with proton-based radiotherapy. The CDR3 loop reads CASSQDVFLGDTYEQYF. The CDR3 DNA follows: TGCGCCAGCAGCCAAGATGTCTTTCTGGGCGATACCTACGAGCAGTACTTC.